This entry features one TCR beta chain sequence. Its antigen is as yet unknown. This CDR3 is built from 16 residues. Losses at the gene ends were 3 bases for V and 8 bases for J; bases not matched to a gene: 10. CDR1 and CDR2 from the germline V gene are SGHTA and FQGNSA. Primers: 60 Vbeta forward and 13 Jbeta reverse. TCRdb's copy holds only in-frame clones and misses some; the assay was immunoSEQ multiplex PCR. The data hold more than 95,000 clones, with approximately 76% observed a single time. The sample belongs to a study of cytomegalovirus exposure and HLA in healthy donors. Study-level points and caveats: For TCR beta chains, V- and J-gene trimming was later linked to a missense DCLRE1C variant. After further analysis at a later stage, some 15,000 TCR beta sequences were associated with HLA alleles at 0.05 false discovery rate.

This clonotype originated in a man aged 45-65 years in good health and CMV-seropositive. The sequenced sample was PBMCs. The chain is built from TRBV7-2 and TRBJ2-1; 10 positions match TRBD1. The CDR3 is CASSFNRDRGLDEQFF. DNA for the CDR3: TGTGCCAGCAGCTTTAACCGGGACAGGGGCTTGGATGAGCAGTTCTTC.